This TCR beta chain was sequenced in a study of cytomegalovirus exposure and HLA in healthy donors. The PCR employed 60 Vbeta primers together with 13 Jbeta primers. The protocol was immunoSEQ multiplex PCR, while the TCRdb copy is restricted to in-frame clones and leaves out a portion. The profile shows approximately 100,000 clones, 65% to 90% of them singletons. Overall study findings and caveats: In a later analysis, common viral pathogens appeared linked to several of the most significant clusters.

CDR3 length equals 16 residues. V shed 3 bases and J 3 bases; nucleotides not matched to a gene: 8. From germline, CDR1 is SGHRS and CDR2 YFSETQ. All donors participated as healthy donors of bone marrow. Regarding this clone: Its cognate antigen is unknown.

The sample taken for sequencing was PBMCs. The chain uses TRBV5-1 and TRBJ2-2; 7 bases fit TRBD1. This clonotype was sampled from a man between 50 and 59 years old in good health and CMV-seronegative. The CDR3 nucleotides read TGCGCCAGCAGCTCCATCACAGGGGTGGACACCGGGGAGCTGTTTTTT. Translation gives CASSSITGVDTGELFF.